Sequencing of this TCR beta chain was carried out in a study of blood T cell repertoires in COVID-19. About the research overall: The analysed material was cDNA or gDNA that came from T cells, B-cell-depleted T cells, or PBMCs.

How the authors handled the data: Quantification of nucleated cells was approximated via reference gene primer amplification. Profiled with immunoSEQ multiplex PCR; TCRdb holds only in-frame clones, not every one. Clonal size and the V and J genes are those of that table, whereas D and trimming came from the DNA. The table has around 170,000 clones, 84% seen once. V was trimmed by 7 bases and J by 1 base, leaving 4 bases between them. CDR1 is MDHEN and CDR2 is SYDVKM in the germline V gene. The CDR3 has 11 amino acids. The V and J genes are TRBV28 and TRBJ1-1; D call uncertain. The sample was peripheral blood. The TCR comes from a man aged 30 to 39 with active or convalescent COVID-19. The DNA for the CDR3 is TGTGCCAGCACGAGGAACACTGAAGCTTTCTTT. It translates to CASTRNTEAFF.